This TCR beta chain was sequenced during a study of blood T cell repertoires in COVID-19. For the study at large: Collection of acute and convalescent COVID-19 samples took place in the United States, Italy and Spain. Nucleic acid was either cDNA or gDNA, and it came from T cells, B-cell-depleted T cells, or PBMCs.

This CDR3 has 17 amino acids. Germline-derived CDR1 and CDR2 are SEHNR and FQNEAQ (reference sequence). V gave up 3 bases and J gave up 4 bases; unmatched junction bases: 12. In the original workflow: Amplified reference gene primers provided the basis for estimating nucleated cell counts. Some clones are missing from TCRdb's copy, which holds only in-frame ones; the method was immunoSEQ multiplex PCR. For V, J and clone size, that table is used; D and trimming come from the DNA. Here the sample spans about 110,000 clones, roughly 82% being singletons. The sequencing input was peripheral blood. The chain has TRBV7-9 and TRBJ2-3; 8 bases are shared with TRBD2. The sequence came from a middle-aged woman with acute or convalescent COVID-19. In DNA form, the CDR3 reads TGTGCCAGCAGCTTTTCGGTGCTTGGCGGGGGGCCAGATACGCAGTATTTT. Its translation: CASSFSVLGGGPDTQYF.